This is a list of T cell receptor beta chains from one sample in a study of T cell responses to AZD1222 COVID-19 vaccine. Data came from immunoSEQ multiplex PCR; TCRdb stores just in-frame clones and leaves some out. The sample has about 130,000 clones; more than 75% are singletons. The specimen was peripheral blood, collected on day 0 of AZD1222 vaccination. These receptors were taken from an adult in good health. Both conserved end residues are trimmed from each CDR3. Each record gives: V gene, J gene, D gene, CDR3 protein. A D gene is named only where the DNA matches it firmly.

>TRBV4-2|TRBJ2-4|NA
ASSQNEGYQNIQY
>TRBV18|TRBJ2-1|TRBD2
ASSPPSGGYNEQF
>TRBV6-2/TRBV6-3|TRBJ1-1|NA
ASSSAYNFNTEAF
>TRBV5-6|TRBJ1-4|NA
ASSRRRLATNEKLF
>TRBV10-3|TRBJ2-1|TRBD1
AISVEGQGGEYYNEQF
>TRBV18|TRBJ1-1|NA
ASSPMGRTNTEAF
>TRBV11-2|TRBJ1-4|NA
ASSFGLTNEKLF
>TRBV28|TRBJ1-5|TRBD1
ASSFYDRGPSPQH
>TRBV10-2|TRBJ2-2|NA
ASSEFLDTGELF
>TRBV24-1|TRBJ2-1|TRBD2
ATRGGPGLGFDEQF
>TRBV9|TRBJ1-1|NA
ASSVQKVAGVNEAF
>TRBV5-1|TRBJ1-3|TRBD1
ASSPGTGGNTIY
>TRBV7-9|TRBJ1-2|NA
ASSSTAANYGYT
>TRBV27|TRBJ1-5|NA
ASSSHLLLGPLREGNQPQH
>TRBV18|TRBJ1-1|NA
ASSPGGQDTEAF
>TRBV27|TRBJ2-7|TRBD1
ASARTGGSYEQY
>TRBV27|TRBJ1-1|NA
ASSFGYRPGLSRAEAF
>TRBV5-5|TRBJ2-7|TRBD2
ASSYLAATYEQY
>TRBV7-2|TRBJ1-3|NA
ASSFLKGAGNTIY
>TRBV7-8|TRBJ2-1|TRBD1
ASSLVVGTGFPIQNEQF
>TRBV7-6|TRBJ2-2|TRBD2
ASSSGGLAPNTGELF
>TRBV4-3|TRBJ1-2|TRBD1
ASSQDLGEGQGFGGYT
>TRBV2|TRBJ1-2|NA
ASRDMDGYYGYT
>TRBV11-2|TRBJ1-1|NA
ASSLGYINRRTGEAF
>TRBV28|TRBJ1-5|NA
ASSLIGVNNQPQH
>TRBV28|TRBJ1-2|NA
ASSSPASGLDGYT
>TRBV9|TRBJ1-1|TRBD1
ASKPGDRGTSGAF
>TRBV2|TRBJ2-1|TRBD2
ASSELVAGGSEQF
>TRBV18|TRBJ1-5|NA
ASSPPAAEGRPQH